This entry is about one TCR beta chain. Its antigen is as yet unknown. There are 16 residues in the CDR3. Germline CDR1 reads SNHLY; CDR2 reads FYNNEI. J was trimmed by 1 base and V by 6 bases; bases with no gene match: 9. Tagging with unique molecular identifiers was a feature of the TCR beta cDNA libraries. Roughly 450,000 cDNA molecules came from around 1 to 10 million T cells. TCRdb reanalysed the PCR reads using MiXCR and keeps one entry per CDR3 protein. The table shows hundreds of thousands of distinct CDR3 sequences, with roughly three fifths occurring only once. The data stem from a study of post-analysis software for immune sequencing data. Overall study: Both relapsing-remitting and secondary progressive multiple sclerosis featured among the disease courses, as did progressive-relapsing multiple sclerosis.

Findings and caveats of the study: Strong co-clustering by F measure linked samples that shared a preparation batch. There were five TRBV segments more frequent in patients than controls, and TRBV5-6, TRBV5-1 and TRBV20-1 were among them.

The chain recombines TRBV2 with TRBJ2-5; the match to TRBD2 covers 9 bases. The TCR comes from a girl aged 2-10 years with multiple sclerosis. The sequenced sample was blood. CDR3 sequence reads: CASRTGTSLPQETQYF. In DNA, the CDR3 is TGTGCCAGCAGAACCGGGACTAGCCTGCCCCAAGAGACCCAGTACTTC.